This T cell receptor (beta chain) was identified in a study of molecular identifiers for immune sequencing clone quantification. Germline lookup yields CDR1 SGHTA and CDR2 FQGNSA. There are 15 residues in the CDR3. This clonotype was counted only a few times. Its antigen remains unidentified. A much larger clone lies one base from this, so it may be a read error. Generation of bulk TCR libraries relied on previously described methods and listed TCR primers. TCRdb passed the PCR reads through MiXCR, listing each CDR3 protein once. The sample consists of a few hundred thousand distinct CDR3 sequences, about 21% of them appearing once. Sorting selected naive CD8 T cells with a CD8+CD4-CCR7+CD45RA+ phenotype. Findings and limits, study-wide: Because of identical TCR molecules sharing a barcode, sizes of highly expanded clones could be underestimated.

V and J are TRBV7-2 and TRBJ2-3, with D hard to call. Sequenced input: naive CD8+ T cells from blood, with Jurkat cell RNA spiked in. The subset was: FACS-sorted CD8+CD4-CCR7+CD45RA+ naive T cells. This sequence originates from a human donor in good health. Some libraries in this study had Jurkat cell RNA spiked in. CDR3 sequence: CASSPPILSTDTRYF. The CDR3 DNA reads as TGTGCCAGCAGCCCGCCGATCCTAAGCACAGATACGCGGTATTTT.